This TCR beta chain was retrieved from a study of blood T cell repertoires in COVID-19. Trimming pared 0 bases from V and 0 bases from J, leaving 4 bases between. Per germline, CDR1 SGHRS and CDR2 YFSETQ. This CDR3 is 13 amino acids long. Original analysis: Quantification of nucleated cells was approximated via reference gene primer amplification. TCRdb keeps only in-frame clones here, not all; method: immunoSEQ multiplex PCR. D and trimming come from the DNA, and the V and J calls and clone size come from that table. The repertoire has roughly 71,000 clones, around 78% of them found once; the top ten carry 18%.

This chain links TRBV5-1 with TRBJ2-7; D not resolved. This sequence was found in a woman at least 80 years old with acute or convalescent COVID-19. Sequencing was performed on peripheral blood. The CDR3 is CASSLGYSYEQYF. For the CDR3, the DNA is TGCGCCAGCAGCTTGGGCTACTCCTACGAGCAGTACTTC.